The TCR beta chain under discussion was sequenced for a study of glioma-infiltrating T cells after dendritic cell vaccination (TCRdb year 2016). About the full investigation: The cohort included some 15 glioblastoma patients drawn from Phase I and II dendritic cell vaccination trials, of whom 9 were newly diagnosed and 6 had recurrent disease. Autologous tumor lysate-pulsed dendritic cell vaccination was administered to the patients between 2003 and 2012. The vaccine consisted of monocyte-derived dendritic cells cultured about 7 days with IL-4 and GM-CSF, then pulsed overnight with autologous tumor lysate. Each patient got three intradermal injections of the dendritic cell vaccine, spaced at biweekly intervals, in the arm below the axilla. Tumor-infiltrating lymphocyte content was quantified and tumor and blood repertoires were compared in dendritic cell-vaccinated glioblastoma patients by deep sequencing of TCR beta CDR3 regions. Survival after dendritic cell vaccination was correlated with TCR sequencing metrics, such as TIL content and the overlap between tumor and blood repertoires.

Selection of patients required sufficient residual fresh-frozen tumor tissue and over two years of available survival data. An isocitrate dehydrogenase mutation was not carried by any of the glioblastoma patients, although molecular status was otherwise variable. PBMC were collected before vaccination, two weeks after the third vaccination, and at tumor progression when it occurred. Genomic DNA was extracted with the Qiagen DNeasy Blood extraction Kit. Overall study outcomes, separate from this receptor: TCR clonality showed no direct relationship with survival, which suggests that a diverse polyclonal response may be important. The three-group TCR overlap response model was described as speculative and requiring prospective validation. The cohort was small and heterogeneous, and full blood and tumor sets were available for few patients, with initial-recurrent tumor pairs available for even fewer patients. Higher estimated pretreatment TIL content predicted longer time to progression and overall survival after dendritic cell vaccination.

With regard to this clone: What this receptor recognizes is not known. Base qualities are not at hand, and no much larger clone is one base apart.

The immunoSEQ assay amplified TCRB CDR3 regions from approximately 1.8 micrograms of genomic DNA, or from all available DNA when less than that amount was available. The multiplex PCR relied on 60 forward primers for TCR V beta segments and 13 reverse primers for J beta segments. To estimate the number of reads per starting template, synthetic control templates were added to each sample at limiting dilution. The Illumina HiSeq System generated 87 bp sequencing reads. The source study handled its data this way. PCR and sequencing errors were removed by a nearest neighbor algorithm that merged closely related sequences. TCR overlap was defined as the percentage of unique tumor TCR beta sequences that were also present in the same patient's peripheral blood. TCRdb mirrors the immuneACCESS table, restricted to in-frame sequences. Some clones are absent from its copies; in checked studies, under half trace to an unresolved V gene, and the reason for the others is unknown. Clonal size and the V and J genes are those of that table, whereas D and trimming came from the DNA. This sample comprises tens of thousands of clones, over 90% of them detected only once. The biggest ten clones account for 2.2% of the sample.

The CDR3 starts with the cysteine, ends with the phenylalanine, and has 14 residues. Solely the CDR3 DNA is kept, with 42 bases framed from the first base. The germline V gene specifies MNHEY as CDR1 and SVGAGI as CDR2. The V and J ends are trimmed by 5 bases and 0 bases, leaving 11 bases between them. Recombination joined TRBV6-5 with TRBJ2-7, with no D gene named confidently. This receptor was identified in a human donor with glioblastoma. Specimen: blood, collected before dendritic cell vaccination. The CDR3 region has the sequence CASSRLTRSYEQYF. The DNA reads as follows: TGTGCCAGCAGTCGCCTGACACGCTCCTACGAGCAGTACTTC.